Listed here is a single T cell receptor beta chain. There is no known antigen for this receptor. No base-level quality is on record; no much larger clone is a single base apart. This entry comes from a study of PD-1 blockade in mismatch repair-deficient tumors (dated by TCRdb to 2015 to 2018). Regarding the study in general: Between September 2013 and 2016, the trial enrolled roughly 86 consecutive patients with around 11 types of mismatch repair-deficient cancer, all of whom had received prior treatment and were progressing. Tumor-associated T cell clones in the peripheral blood of patients responding to PD-1 blockade were tracked using deep sequencing of TCR CDR3 regions.

Trimming accounts for 3 bases at V and 6 bases at J, while the number of junction bases matched to no gene is 6. The germline V gene gives CDR1 as KGHSH and CDR2 as LQKENI. The CDR3, from cysteine to phenylalanine, totals 16 residues. Just the 48-base CDR3 DNA is kept, in frame starting at base 1. For every enrolled patient, mismatch repair deficiency was confirmed by either polymerase chain reaction or immunohistochemistry. TCR sequencing was carried out for three patients who responded to pembrolizumab therapy. The phase II trial prospectively evaluated PD-1 blockade with pembrolizumab in advanced mismatch repair-deficient cancers, independent of tissue of origin. Serial peripheral blood T cell samples were collected before and at multiple times after starting PD-1 blockade. Blood sampling time points were reported as weeks after the first dose of pembrolizumab. The protocol used for the library was the immunoSEQ multiplex PCR assay. The clones in this table, taken by TCRdb from immuneACCESS, are in-frame only. Not every clone is retained; where verified, under half of the shortfall comes from an unresolved V gene, and the cause of the rest is unknown. The sample records about 130,000 clones, around nine tenths of which are singletons. The top ten clonotypes cover 10% to 15% of the sample.

Study-level results and caveats: Tumor-resident clones, often undetectable in blood before treatment, expanded rapidly after pembrolizumab and then contracted, generally before radiologic responses.

The sequences come from peripheral blood, collected approximately 73 weeks after starting pembrolizumab. The source of this sequence is an adult with mismatch repair-deficient cancer. This chain is built from TRBV18 and TRBJ2-2, with TRBD2 matching 11 junction bases. The DNA is TGTGCCAGCTCACCTACTAGCGGGAGACTCGCCGGGGAGCTGTTTTTT. It codes for CASSPTSGRLAGELFF.